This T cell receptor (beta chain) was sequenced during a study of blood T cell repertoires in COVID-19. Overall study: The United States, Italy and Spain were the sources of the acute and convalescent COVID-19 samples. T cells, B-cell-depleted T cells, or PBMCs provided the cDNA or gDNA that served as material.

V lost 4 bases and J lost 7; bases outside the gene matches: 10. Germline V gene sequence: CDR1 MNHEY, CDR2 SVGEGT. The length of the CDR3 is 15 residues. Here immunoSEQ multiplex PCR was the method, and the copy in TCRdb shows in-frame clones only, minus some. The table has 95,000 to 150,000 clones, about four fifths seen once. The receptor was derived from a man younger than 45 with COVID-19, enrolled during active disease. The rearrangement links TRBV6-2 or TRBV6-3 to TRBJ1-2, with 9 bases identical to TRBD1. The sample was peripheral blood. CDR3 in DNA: TGTGCCAGCAGTTTGAGTCCGGTACAGGGGGCTGGCTACACCTTC. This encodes CASSLSPVQGAGYTF.